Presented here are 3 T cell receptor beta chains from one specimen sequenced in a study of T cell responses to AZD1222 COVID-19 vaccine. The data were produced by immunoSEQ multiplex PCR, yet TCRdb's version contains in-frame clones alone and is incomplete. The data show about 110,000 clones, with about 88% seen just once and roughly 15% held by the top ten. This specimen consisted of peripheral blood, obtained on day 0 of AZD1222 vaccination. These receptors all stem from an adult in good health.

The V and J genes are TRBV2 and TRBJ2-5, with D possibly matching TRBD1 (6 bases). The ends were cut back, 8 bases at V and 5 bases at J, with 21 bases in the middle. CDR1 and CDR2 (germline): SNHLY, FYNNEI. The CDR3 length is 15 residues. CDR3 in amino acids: CASGQGSFQGETQYF. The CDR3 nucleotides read TGTGCCAGCGGGCAAGGGTCTTTTCAGGGGGAGACCCAGTACTTC.

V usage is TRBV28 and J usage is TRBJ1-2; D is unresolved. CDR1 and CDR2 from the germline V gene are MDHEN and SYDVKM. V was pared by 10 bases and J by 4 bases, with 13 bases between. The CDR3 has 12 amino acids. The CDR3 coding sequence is TGTGCCACCGGAGGGATCGGCTATGGCTACACCTTC. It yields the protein CATGGIGYGYTF.

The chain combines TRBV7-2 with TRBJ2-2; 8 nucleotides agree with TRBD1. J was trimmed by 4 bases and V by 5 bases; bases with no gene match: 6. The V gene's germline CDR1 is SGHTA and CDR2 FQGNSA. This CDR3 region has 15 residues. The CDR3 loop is CASSQQGVPTGELFF. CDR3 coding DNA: TGTGCCAGCAGCCAACAGGGGGTCCCCACCGGGGAGCTGTTTTTT.